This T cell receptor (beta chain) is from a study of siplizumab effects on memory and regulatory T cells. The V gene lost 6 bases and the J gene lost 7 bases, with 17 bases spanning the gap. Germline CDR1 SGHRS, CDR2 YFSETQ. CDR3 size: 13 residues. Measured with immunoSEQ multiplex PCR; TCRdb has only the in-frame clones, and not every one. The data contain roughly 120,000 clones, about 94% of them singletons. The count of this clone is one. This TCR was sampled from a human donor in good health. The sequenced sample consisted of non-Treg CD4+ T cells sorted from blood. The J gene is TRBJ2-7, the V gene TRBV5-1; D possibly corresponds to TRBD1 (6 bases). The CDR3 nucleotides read TGCGCCAGCAATCCCCAGGGGAATGGTGAGCAGTACTTC. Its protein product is CASNPQGNGEQYF.